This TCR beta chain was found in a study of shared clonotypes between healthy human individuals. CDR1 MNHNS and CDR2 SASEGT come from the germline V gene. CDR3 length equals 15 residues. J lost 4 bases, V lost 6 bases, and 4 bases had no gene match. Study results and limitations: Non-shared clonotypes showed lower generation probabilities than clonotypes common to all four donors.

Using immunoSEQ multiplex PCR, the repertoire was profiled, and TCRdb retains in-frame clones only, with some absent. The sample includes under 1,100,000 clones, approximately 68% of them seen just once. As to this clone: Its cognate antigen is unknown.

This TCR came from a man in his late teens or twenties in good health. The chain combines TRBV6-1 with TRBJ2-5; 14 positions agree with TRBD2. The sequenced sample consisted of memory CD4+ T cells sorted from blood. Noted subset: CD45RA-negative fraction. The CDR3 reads CASRETSGGAETQYF. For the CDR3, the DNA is TGTGCCAGCAGGGAGACTAGCGGGGGGGCAGAGACCCAGTACTTC.